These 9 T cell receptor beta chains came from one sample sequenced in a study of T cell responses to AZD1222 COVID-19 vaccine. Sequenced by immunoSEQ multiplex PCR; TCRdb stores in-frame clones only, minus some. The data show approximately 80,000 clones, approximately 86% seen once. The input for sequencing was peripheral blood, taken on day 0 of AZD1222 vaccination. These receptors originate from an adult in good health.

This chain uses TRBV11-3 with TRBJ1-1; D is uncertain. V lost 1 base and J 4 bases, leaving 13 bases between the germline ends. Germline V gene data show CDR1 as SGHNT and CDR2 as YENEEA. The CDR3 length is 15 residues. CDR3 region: CASSLVGEGGTEAFF. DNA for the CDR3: TGTGCCAGCAGCTTAGTTGGGGAGGGCGGCACTGAAGCTTTCTTT.

The CDR3 protein is CASSLGGAIGQETQYF. CDR3 DNA: TGTGCCAGCAGTTTGGGGGGGGCGATAGGACAAGAGACCCAGTACTTC. V usage is TRBV28 and J usage is TRBJ2-5; weak D call: TRBD2 (7 bases). V was trimmed by 3 bases and J by 2 bases, leaving 16 bases between them. The CDR3 runs 16 residues. Germline V CDR1 and CDR2: MDHEN, SYDVKM.

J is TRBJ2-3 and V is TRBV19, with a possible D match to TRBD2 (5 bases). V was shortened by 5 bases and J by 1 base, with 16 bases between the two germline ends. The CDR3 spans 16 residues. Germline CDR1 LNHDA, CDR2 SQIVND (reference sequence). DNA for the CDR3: TGTGCCAGTAGTCCCCTAAAGGACTCGCGCACAGATACGCAGTATTTT. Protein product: CASSPLKDSRTDTQYF.

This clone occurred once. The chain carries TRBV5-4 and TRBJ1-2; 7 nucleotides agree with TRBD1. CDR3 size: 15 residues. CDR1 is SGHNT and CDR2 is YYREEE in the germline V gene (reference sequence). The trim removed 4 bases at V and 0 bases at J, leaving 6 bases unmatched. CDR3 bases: TGTGCCAGCAGCAAAGAAGGGACAGCTAACTATGGCTACACCTTC. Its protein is CASSKEGTANYGYTF. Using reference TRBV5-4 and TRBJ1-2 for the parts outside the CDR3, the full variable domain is ETGVTQSPTHLIKTRGQQVTLRCSSQSGHNTVSWYQQALGQGPQFIFQYYREEENGRGNFPPRFSGLQFPNYSSELNVNALELDDSALYLCASSKEGTANYGYTFGSGTRLTVV.

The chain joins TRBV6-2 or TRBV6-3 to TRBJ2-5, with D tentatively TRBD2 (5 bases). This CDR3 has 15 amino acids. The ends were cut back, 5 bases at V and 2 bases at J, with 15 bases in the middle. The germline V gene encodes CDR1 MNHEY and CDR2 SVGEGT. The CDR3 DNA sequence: TGTGCCAGCAGTCCCCTCCGGACGGGGCAAGAGACCCAGTACTTC. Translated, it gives CASSPLRTGQETQYF.

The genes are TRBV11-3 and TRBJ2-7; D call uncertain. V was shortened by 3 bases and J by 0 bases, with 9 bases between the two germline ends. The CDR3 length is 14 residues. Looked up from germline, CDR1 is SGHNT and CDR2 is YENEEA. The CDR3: CASSFSGSSYEQYF. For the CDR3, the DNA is TGTGCCAGCAGCTTTTCGGGCAGCTCCTACGAGCAGTACTTC. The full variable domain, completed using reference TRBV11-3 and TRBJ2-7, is EAGVVQSPRYKIIEKKQPVAFWCNPISGHNTLYWYLQNLGQGPELLIRYENEEAVDDSQLPKDRFSAERLKGVDSTLKIQPAELGDSAVYLCASSFSGSSYEQYFGPGTRLTVT.

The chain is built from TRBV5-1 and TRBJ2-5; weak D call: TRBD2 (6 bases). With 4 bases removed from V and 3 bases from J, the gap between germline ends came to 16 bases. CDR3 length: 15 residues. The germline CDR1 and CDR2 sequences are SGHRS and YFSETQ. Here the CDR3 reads CASSGRREREETQYF. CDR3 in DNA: TGCGCCAGCAGCGGTAGAAGAGAGCGGGAAGAGACCCAGTACTTC.

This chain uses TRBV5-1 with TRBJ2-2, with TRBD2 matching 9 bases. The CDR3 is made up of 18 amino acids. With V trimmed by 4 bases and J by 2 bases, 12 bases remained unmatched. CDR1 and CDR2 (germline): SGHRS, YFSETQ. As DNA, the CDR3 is TGCGCCAGCAGCCGTGATATTAGCGGGAGATCCAACACCGGGGAGCTGTTTTTT. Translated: CASSRDISGRSNTGELFF.

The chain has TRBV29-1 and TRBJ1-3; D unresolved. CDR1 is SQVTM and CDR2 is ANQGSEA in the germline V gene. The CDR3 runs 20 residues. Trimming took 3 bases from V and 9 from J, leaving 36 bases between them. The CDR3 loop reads CSVDLPPTRNPTPLPGTIYF. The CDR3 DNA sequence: TGCAGCGTTGATCTCCCTCCGACGAGGAATCCAACTCCCCTCCCGGGCACCATATATTTT.